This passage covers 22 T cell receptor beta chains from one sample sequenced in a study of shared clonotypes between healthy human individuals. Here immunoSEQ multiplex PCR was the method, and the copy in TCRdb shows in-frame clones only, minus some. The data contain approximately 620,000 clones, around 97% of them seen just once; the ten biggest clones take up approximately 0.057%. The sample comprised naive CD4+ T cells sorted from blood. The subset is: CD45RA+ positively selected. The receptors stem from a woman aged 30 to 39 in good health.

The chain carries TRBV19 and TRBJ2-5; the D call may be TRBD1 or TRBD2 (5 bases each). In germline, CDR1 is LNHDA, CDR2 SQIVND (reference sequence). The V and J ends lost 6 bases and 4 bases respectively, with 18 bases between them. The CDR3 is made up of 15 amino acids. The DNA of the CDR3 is TGTGCCAGTAGCGGACCCTCGAGGGGACGAGAGACCCAGTACTTC. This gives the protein CASSGPSRGRETQYF.

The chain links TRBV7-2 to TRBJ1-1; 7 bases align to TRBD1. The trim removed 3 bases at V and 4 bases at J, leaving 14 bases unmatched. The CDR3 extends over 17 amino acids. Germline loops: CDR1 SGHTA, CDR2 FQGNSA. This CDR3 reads CASSLGGVGGLATEAFF. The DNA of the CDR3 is TGTGCCAGCAGCTTGGGCGGCGTAGGGGGCTTGGCCACTGAAGCTTTCTTT.

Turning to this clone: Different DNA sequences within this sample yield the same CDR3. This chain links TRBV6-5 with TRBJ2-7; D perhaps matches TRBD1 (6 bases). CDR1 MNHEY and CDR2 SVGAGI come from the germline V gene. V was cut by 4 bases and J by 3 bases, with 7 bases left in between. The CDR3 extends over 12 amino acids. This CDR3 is CASSSDSYEQYF. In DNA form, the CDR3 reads TGTGCCAGCAGTTCGGACAGCTACGAGCAGTACTTC.

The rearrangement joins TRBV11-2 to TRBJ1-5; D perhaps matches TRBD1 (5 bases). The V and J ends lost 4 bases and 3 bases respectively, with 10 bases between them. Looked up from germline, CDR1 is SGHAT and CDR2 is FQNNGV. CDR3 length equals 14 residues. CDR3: CASSSPGFNQPQHF. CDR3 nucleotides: TGTGCCAGCAGCTCACCAGGGTTCAATCAGCCCCAGCATTTT.

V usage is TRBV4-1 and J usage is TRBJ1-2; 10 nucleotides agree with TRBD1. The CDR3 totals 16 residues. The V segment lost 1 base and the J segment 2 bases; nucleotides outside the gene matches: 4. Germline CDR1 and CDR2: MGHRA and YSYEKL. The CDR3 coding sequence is TGCGCCAGCAGCCAAGTCCCGGGACAGGGGAACTATGGCTACACCTTC. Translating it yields CASSQVPGQGNYGYTF.

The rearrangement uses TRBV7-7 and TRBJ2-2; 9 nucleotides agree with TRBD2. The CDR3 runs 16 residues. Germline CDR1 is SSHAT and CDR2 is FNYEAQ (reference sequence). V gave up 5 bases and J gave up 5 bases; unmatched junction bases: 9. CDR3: CASSPGVAGVTGELFF. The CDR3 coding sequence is TGTGCCAGCAGCCCAGGGGTAGCGGGAGTTACCGGGGAGCTGTTTTTT.

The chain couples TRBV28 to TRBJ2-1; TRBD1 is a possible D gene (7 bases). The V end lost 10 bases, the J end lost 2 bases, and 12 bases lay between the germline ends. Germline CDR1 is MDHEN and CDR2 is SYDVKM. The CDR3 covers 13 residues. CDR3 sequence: CATRGRTYNEQFF. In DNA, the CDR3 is TGTGCCACCAGGGGGAGGACCTACAATGAGCAGTTCTTC.

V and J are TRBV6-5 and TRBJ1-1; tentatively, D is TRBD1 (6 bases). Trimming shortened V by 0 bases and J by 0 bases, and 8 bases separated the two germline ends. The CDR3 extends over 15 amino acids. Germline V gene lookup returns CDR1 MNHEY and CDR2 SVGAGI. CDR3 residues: CASSYSYRVNTEAFF. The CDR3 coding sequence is TGTGCCAGCAGTTACTCGTACAGGGTGAACACTGAAGCTTTCTTT.

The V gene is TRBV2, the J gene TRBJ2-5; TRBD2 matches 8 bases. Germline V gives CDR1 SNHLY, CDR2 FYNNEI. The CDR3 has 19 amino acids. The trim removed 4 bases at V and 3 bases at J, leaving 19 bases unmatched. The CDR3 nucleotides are TGTGCCAGCAGTGGAGGGACTACCCTCGGACGGGGGGGGGAAGAGACCCAGTACTTC. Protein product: CASSGGTTLGRGGEETQYF.

The CDR3 loop is CASSQGGIPSYEQYF. The DNA of the CDR3 is TGTGCCAGCAGCCAAGGGGGGATCCCCTCCTACGAGCAGTACTTC. V is TRBV5-8 and J is TRBJ2-7; D tentatively fits TRBD1 or TRBD2 (6 bases each). The CDR3 runs to 15 residues. Germline values: CDR1 SGHTS, CDR2 YDEGEE. Trimming removed 4 bases at V and 0 bases at J, with 14 bases between. Filled out from reference TRBV5-8 and TRBJ2-7, the complete variable domain reads EAGVTQSPTHLIKTRGQQATLRCSPISGHTSVYWYQQALGLGLQFLLWYDEGEERNRGNFPPRFSGRQFPNYSSELNVNALELEDSALYLCASSQGGIPSYEQYFGPGTRLTVT.

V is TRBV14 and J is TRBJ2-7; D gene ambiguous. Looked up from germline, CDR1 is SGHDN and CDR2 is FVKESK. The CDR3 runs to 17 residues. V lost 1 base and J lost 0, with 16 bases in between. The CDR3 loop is CASSQAPLSKSSYEQYF. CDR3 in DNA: TGTGCCAGCAGCCAAGCCCCCCTTAGCAAGAGCTCCTACGAGCAGTACTTC.

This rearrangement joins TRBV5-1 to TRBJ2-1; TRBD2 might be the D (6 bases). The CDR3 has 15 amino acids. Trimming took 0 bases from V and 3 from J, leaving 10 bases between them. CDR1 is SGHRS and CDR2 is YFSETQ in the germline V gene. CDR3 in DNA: TGCGCCAGCAGCTTGGTCGGTAGCGGCTACAATGAGCAGTTCTTC. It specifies CASSLVGSGYNEQFF.

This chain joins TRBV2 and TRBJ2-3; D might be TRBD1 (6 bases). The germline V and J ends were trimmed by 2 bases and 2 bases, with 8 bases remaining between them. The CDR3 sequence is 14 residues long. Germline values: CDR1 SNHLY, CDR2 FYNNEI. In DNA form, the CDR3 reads TGTGCCAGCAGTGAACAGGGGTACACAGATACGCAGTATTTT. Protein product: CASSEQGYTDTQYF.

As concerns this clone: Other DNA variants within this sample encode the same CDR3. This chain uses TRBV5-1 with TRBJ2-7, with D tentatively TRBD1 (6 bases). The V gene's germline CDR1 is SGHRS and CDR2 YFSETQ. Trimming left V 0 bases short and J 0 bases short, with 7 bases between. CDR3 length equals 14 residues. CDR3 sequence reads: CASSLGQVSYEQYF. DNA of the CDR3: TGCGCCAGCAGCTTGGGACAGGTCTCCTACGAGCAGTACTTC.

CDR3 region: CASSHMGGSYEQYF. CDR3 in DNA: TGTGCCAGCAGTCACATGGGGGGGTCATACGAGCAGTACTTC. The chain combines TRBV5-4 with TRBJ2-7; TRBD2 agrees at 7 bases. This CDR3 spans 14 amino acids. The J segment lost 4 bases and the V segment lost 5 bases, leaving 9 bases of the junction unmatched. The germline V gene encodes CDR1 SGHNT and CDR2 YYREEE (reference sequence).

The CDR3 protein is CASSQDWGAQYF. The CDR3 bases are TGCGCCAGCAGCCAAGATTGGGGTGCCCAGTACTTC. The chain has TRBV4-1 and TRBJ2-5; D call uncertain. The V gene's germline CDR1 is MGHRA and CDR2 YSYEKL. Deletions cut 0 bases from V and 9 bases from J, with 8 bases between. The CDR3 spans 12 residues.

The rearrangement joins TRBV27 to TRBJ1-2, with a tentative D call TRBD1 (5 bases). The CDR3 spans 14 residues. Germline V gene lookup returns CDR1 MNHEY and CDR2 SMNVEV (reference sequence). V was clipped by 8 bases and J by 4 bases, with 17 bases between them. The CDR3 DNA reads TGTGCCAGCGGAGCGAATCGGGGGATCTATGGCTACACCTTC. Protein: CASGANRGIYGYTF.

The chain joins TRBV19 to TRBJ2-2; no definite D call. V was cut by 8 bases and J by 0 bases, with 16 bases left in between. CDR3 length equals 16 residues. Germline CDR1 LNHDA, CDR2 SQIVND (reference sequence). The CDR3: CASLVQSGTNTGELFF. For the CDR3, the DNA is TGTGCCAGTTTGGTCCAATCTGGGACGAACACCGGGGAGCTGTTTTTT.

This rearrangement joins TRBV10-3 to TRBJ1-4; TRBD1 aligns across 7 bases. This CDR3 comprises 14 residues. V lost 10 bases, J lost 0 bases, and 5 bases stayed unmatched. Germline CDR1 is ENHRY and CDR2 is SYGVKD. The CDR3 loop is CASQGGATNEKLFF. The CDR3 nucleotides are TGTGCCAGCCAGGGGGGGGCAACTAATGAAAAACTGTTTTTT.

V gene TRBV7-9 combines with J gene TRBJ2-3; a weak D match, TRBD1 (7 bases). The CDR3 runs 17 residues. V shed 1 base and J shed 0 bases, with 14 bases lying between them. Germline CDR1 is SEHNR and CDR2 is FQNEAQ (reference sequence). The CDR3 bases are TGTGCCAGCAGCTTAGTCTCAGGGGGGCCTAGCACAGATACGCAGTATTTT. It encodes CASSLVSGGPSTDTQYF.

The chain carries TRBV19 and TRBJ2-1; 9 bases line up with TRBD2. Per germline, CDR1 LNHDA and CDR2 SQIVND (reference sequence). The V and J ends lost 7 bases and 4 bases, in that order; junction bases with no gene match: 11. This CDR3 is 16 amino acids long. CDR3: CASTASPSGNYNEQFF. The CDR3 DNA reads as TGTGCCAGTACCGCCTCCCCTAGCGGGAATTACAATGAGCAGTTCTTC.

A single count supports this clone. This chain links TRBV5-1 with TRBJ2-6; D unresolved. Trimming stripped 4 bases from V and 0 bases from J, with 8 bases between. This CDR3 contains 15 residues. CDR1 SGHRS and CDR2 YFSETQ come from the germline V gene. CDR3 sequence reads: CASSATSSGANVLTF. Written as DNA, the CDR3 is TGCGCCAGCAGCGCAACAAGCTCTGGGGCCAACGTCCTGACTTTC. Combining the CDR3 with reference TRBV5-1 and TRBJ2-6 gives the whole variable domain KAGVTQTPRYLIKTRGQQVTLSCSPISGHRSVSWYQQTPGQGLQFLFEYFSETQRNKGNFPGRFSGRQFSNSRSEMNVSTLELGDSALYLCASSATSSGANVLTFGAGSRLTVL.